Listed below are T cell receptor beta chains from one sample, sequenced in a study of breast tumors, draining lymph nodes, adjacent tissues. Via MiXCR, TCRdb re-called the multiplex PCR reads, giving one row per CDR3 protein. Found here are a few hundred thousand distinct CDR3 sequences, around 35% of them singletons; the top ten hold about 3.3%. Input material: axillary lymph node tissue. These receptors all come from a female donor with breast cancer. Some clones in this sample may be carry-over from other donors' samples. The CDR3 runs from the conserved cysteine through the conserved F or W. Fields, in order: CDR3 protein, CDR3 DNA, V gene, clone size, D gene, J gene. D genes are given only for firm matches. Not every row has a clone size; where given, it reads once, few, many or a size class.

CDR3aa: CARDRGTGNTGELFF
CDR3nt: TGTGCTAGAGATCGGGGGACAGGGAACACCGGGGAGCTGTTTTTT
v_gene: TRBV19
abundance: .
d_gene: TRBD1
j_gene: TRBJ2-2

CDR3aa: CASSSRTVSLSYTF
CDR3nt: TGTGCCAGCAGCTCCAGGACAGTGAGCTTAAGCTACACCTTC
v_gene: TRBV11-3
abundance: once
d_gene: .
j_gene: TRBJ1-2

CDR3aa: CASSVWASYNEQFF
CDR3nt: TGTGCCAGCAGCGTATGGGCCTCCTACAATGAGCAGTTCTTC
v_gene: TRBV9
abundance: many
d_gene: .
j_gene: TRBJ2-1

CDR3aa: CASSIVGGGGSETQYF
CDR3nt: TGTGCCAGCAGCATAGTTGGCGGGGGAGGTTCGGAGACCCAGTACTTC
v_gene: TRBV7-9
abundance: many
d_gene: TRBD2
j_gene: TRBJ2-5

CDR3aa: CAISESVRLAGGTISYNEQFF
CDR3nt: TGTGCCATCAGTGAGTCGGTGAGGCTAGCGGGAGGAACGATATCCTACAATGAGCAGTTCTTC
v_gene: TRBV10-3
abundance: many
d_gene: TRBD2
j_gene: TRBJ2-1

CDR3aa: CASSLDPGDTEAFF
CDR3nt: TGTGCCAGCAGCTTAGATCCTGGGGACACTGAAGCTTTCTTT
v_gene: TRBV11-2
abundance: few
d_gene: .
j_gene: TRBJ1-1

CDR3aa: CASSTRQGGTGELFF
CDR3nt: TGTGCCAGCAGCACCCGACAGGGGGGCACCGGGGAGCTGTTTTTT
v_gene: TRBV7-2
abundance: many
d_gene: TRBD1
j_gene: TRBJ2-2

CDR3aa: CSARPGLAGGRNEQFF
CDR3nt: TGCAGTGCGCGACCGGGACTAGCGGGAGGGCGGAATGAGCAGTTCTTC
v_gene: TRBV20-1
abundance: many
d_gene: TRBD2
j_gene: TRBJ2-1

CDR3aa: CASSYPGTGVNEQFF
CDR3nt: TGTGCCAGCAGTTACCCCGGGACAGGGGTCAATGAGCAGTTCTTC
v_gene: TRBV6-5
abundance: many
d_gene: TRBD1
j_gene: TRBJ2-1

CDR3aa: CASSEWQGTAAQYF
CDR3nt: TGTGCCAGCAGTGAATGGCAGGGGACGGCGGCCCAGTACTTC
v_gene: TRBV2
abundance: many
d_gene: .
j_gene: TRBJ2-5

CDR3aa: CASRSSRGMEETQYF
CDR3nt: TGTGCCAGCAGATCAAGTAGGGGAATGGAAGAGACCCAGTACTTC
v_gene: TRBV7-8
abundance: .
d_gene: .
j_gene: TRBJ2-5

CDR3aa: CASSQDRTSYEQYF
CDR3nt: TGTGCCAGCAGCCAAGACAGGACCTCCTACGAGCAGTACTTC
v_gene: TRBV4-2
abundance: many
d_gene: .
j_gene: TRBJ2-7

CDR3aa: CASSLQPGGYEQYF
CDR3nt: TGTGCCAGCAGTTTACAACCAGGGGGGTACGAGCAGTACTTC
v_gene: TRBV2
abundance: few
d_gene: .
j_gene: TRBJ2-7

CDR3aa: CASSLMTGATGELFF
CDR3nt: TGCGCCAGCAGCTTAATGACAGGGGCAACCGGGGAGCTGTTTTTT
v_gene: TRBV5-1
abundance: many
d_gene: TRBD1
j_gene: TRBJ2-2

CDR3aa: CASSMGLAGDVSYEQYF
CDR3nt: TGTGCCAGCAGCATGGGACTAGCGGGGGATGTCTCCTACGAGCAGTACTTC
v_gene: TRBV9
abundance: .
d_gene: TRBD2
j_gene: TRBJ2-7

CDR3aa: CASSTQVNTEAFF
CDR3nt: TGTGCCAGCAGCACCCAGGTGAACACTGAAGCTTTCTTT
v_gene: TRBV7-2
abundance: .
d_gene: .
j_gene: TRBJ1-1